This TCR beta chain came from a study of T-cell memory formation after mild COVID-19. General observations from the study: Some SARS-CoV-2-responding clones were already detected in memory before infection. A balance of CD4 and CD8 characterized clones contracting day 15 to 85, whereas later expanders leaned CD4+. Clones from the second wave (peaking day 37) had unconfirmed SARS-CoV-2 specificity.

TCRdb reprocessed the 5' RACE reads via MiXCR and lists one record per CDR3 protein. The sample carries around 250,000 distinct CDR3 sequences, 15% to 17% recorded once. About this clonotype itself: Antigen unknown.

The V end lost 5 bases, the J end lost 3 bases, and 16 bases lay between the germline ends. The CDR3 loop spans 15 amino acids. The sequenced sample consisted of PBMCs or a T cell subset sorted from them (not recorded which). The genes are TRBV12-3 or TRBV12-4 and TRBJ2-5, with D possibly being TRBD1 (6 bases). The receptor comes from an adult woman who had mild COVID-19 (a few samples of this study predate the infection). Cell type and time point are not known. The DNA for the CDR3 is TGTGCCAGCAGTACCGCGGACAGTTCTAAAGAGACCCAGTACTTC. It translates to CASSTADSSKETQYF.